This entry lists 27 T cell receptor beta chains sequenced from one sample in a study of cytomegalovirus exposure and HLA in healthy donors. Amplification used 60 Vbeta primers and 13 Jbeta primers. Measured with immunoSEQ multiplex PCR; TCRdb has only the in-frame clones, and not every one. This sample yields 100,000 to 120,000 clones, of which roughly two thirds are seen a single time; almost 8.5% belongs to the top ten. Sequencing input: PBMCs. The receptors stem from a man aged 18-30 years in good health and CMV-seropositive.

This clone was observed a few times. The chain links TRBV7-3 to TRBJ2-1, with 8 bases lining up with TRBD2. Germline CDR1 SGHTA, CDR2 FQGTGA. The trim removed 1 base at V and 5 bases at J, leaving 13 bases unmatched. This CDR3 is 18 amino acids long. The CDR3 protein is CASSLSSVGGGNHNEQFF. In DNA form, the CDR3 reads TGTGCCAGCAGCTTAAGTTCGGTTGGCGGGGGGAACCACAATGAGCAGTTCTTC.

This clone showed up just once. V and J are TRBV28 and TRBJ1-1; D is possibly TRBD1 (5 bases). Trimming pared 8 bases from V and 1 base from J, leaving 20 bases between. The CDR3 runs 16 residues. CDR1 is MDHEN and CDR2 is SYDVKM in the germline V gene. CDR3 coding DNA: TGTGCCAGCCTAGGACACCACTCCCCAGGGAACACTGAAGCTTTCTTT. Encoded protein: CASLGHHSPGNTEAFF.

The V and J genes are TRBV9 and TRBJ2-1, with 13 positions matching TRBD2. Germline CDR1 is SGDLS and CDR2 is YYNGEE. V dropped 4 bases and J dropped 4; count of bases not matched to a gene: 17. The CDR3 loop spans 20 amino acids. CDR3 residues: CASSPLLVTSGGIGYNEQFF. The CDR3 nucleotides are TGTGCCAGCAGCCCTCTGCTCGTGACTAGCGGGGGGATAGGGTACAATGAGCAGTTCTTC.

The chain uses TRBV2 and TRBJ1-2, with a weak D call TRBD1 (6 bases). Trimming took off 5 bases at V and 6 bases at J, with 19 bases between the two ends. CDR3 length: 15 residues. Germline V gene data show CDR1 as SNHLY and CDR2 as FYNNEI. The CDR3 DNA reads TGTGCCAGCAGTTTCCGAGGGGGACCAGTAGATGGCTACACCTTC. Encoded protein: CASSFRGGPVDGYTF.

CDR3 nucleotides: TGTGCCAGCAGTTTATACCGGGGGGTCACAGATACGCAGTATTTT. Translating it yields CASSLYRGVTDTQYF. This sequence joins TRBV28 and TRBJ2-3; 7 bases agree with TRBD2. J gave up 2 bases and V 1 base, and 3 bases lay outside the gene matches. Germline V gene lookup returns CDR1 MDHEN and CDR2 SYDVKM. CDR3 length: 15 amino acids.

The chain recombines TRBV28 with TRBJ2-3, with 14 positions matching TRBD2. The V and J ends lost 7 bases and 4 bases, in that order; junction bases with no gene match: 4. Germline V gives CDR1 MDHEN, CDR2 SYDVKM. The CDR3 extends over 15 amino acids. The DNA for the CDR3 is TGTGCCAGCAAGGGGACTAGCGGGGGATCAGATACGCAGTATTTT. Amino acid sequence: CASKGTSGGSDTQYF.

The rearrangement uses TRBV6-5 and TRBJ2-3, with 11 bases identical to TRBD1. Germline V lookup: CDR1 MNHEY, CDR2 SVGAGI. CDR3 length equals 16 residues. V was clipped by 1 base and J by 3 bases; unmatched bases: 3. The CDR3 DNA reads TGTGCCAGCAGTTACTTCGGACAGGGGGCAACAGATACGCAGTATTTT. Its translation: CASSYFGQGATDTQYF.

This chain links TRBV7-8 with TRBJ1-3; D is uncertain. CDR1 is SGHVS, CDR2 FQNEAQ, per germline. This CDR3 region has 17 residues. V lost 1 base and J 2 bases, leaving 15 bases between the germline ends. This CDR3 reads CASSLEPIFAAGNTIYF. CDR3 in DNA: TGTGCCAGCAGCTTAGAACCCATTTTTGCAGCTGGAAACACCATATATTTT.

This clone has only a few counts. The chain joins TRBV5-5 to TRBJ1-2; TRBD1 matches at 11 bases. J lost 2 bases, V lost 0 bases, and 9 bases had no gene match. The CDR3 is 18 amino acids. Germline V lookup: CDR1 SGHKS, CDR2 YYEKEE (reference sequence). The CDR3 reads CASSLVTGQGALNYGYTF. The DNA of the CDR3 is TGTGCCAGCAGCTTGGTAACTGGACAGGGGGCATTGAACTATGGCTACACCTTC.

V and J are TRBV2 and TRBJ2-3; 8 bases are a match to TRBD2. This CDR3 has 11 residues. Germline lookup yields CDR1 SNHLY and CDR2 FYNNEI. With V trimmed by 7 bases and J by 9 bases, 3 bases remained unmatched. DNA for the CDR3: TGTGCCAGCACCGGGGGGGCCACGCAGTATTTT. Encoded protein: CASTGGATQYF.

V is TRBV30 and J is TRBJ1-2, with 7 bases identical to TRBD1. The V segment lost 0 bases and the J segment 8 bases; nucleotides outside the gene matches: 9. The V gene's germline CDR1 is GTSNPN and CDR2 SVGIG (reference sequence). The CDR3 runs 14 residues. CDR3: CAWSVLRGAGGYTF. The CDR3 bases are TGTGCCTGGAGTGTACTCAGGGGGGCAGGCGGCTACACCTTC. The full variable domain, in which reference TRBV30 and TRBJ1-2 provide the parts outside the CDR3, is SQTIHQWPATLVQPVGSPLSLECTVEGTSNPNLYWYRQAAGRGLQLLFYSVGIGQISSEVPQNLSASRPQDRQFILSSKKLLLSDSGFYLCAWSVLRGAGGYTFGSGTRLTVV.

In its sample, this clone was seen a few times. This chain joins TRBV5-1 and TRBJ2-1, with a weak D call TRBD1 (5 bases). Germline V gives CDR1 SGHRS, CDR2 YFSETQ. The CDR3 is 16 residues long. Trimming removed 4 bases at V and 0 bases at J, with 14 bases between. CDR3 DNA: TGCGCCAGCAGCGGGGCTGGACGGAGCTCCTACAATGAGCAGTTCTTC. It specifies CASSGAGRSSYNEQFF.

The sample holds a few counts of this clone. The rearrangement joins TRBV5-1 to TRBJ1-6; TRBD1 agrees at 7 bases. Unmatched junction bases numbered 13, after V lost 4 bases and J lost 9 bases. The CDR3 contains 16 residues. From germline, CDR1 is SGHRS and CDR2 YFSETQ. The CDR3 here is CASSKTGQKGVSPLHF. The CDR3 bases are TGCGCCAGCAGCAAGACAGGGCAGAAGGGCGTTTCACCCCTCCACTTT. The full variable domain, completed using reference TRBV5-1 and TRBJ1-6, is KAGVTQTPRYLIKTRGQQVTLSCSPISGHRSVSWYQQTPGQGLQFLFEYFSETQRNKGNFPGRFSGRQFSNSRSEMNVSTLELGDSALYLCASSKTGQKGVSPLHFGNGTRLTVT.

This clone was detected a few times. CDR3 sequence (DNA): TGTGCCAGCACCCCTACAGGAGAACGCCGTATTCAGTACTTC. As protein: CASTPTGERRIQYF. V usage is TRBV6-5 and J usage is TRBJ2-4, with TRBD1 as a possible D gene (5 bases). The germline CDR1 and CDR2 sequences are MNHEY and SVGAGI. V lost 7 bases, J lost 10 bases, and 20 bases lay in between. This CDR3 has 14 residues.

V and J are TRBV9 and TRBJ2-6; possible D gene TRBD2, 7 bases. Between the trimmed V and J ends, which lost 1 base and 0 bases, there was a span of 8 bases. The CDR3 sequence is 16 residues long. The germline V gene encodes CDR1 SGDLS and CDR2 YYNGEE. CDR3 sequence: CASSVRGASGANVLTF. DNA for the CDR3: TGTGCCAGCAGCGTACGGGGGGCCTCTGGGGCCAACGTCCTGACTTTC.

This clone has a handful of counts. This chain uses TRBV5-5 with TRBJ1-2, with TRBD1 matching over 7 bases. The germline V gene has CDR1 SGHKS and CDR2 YYEKEE (reference sequence). This CDR3 has 15 residues. V dropped 0 bases and J dropped 4; count of bases not matched to a gene: 6. The CDR3 spells CASSLATGVSYGYTF. CDR3 bases: TGTGCCAGCAGCTTGGCCACAGGGGTCAGCTATGGCTACACCTTC.

This clone came up a few times. This rearrangement joins TRBV7-2 to TRBJ2-7; a weak D match, TRBD2 (5 bases). Deletions cut 2 bases from V and 7 bases from J, with 12 bases between. CDR1 SGHTA and CDR2 FQGNSA come from the germline V gene. CDR3 size: 13 residues. The CDR3 nucleotides are TGTGCCAGCAGCTTAACCCGGACTTCGGAGCAGTACTTC. Translating it yields CASSLTRTSEQYF.

The chain carries TRBV2 and TRBJ1-1, with 7 bases matching TRBD1. CDR3 length: 15 amino acids. Germline CDR1 reads SNHLY; CDR2 reads FYNNEI. J was trimmed by 1 base and V by 4 bases; bases with no gene match: 6. The CDR3 protein is CASSGQGMGNTEAFF. CDR3 in DNA: TGTGCCAGCAGTGGACAGGGAATGGGGAACACTGAAGCTTTCTTT. Drawing the rest from reference TRBV2 and TRBJ1-1, the complete variable domain is EPEVTQTPSHQVTQMGQEVILRCVPISNHLYFYWYRQILGQKVEFLVSFYNNEISEKSEIFDDQFSVERPDGSNFTLKIRSTKLEDSAMYFCASSGQGMGNTEAFFGQGTRLTVV.

A note on this clone: Distinct nucleotide sequences in the sample also encode this CDR3. V and J are TRBV11-3 and TRBJ1-4; TRBD1 is a possible D gene (5 bases). The CDR3 is 16 residues long. Germline loops: CDR1 SGHNT, CDR2 YENEEA. V was shortened by 4 bases and J by 0 bases, with 12 bases between the two germline ends. The CDR3 bases are TGTGCCAGCAGCTCGGAGGGGACTGCAACTAATGAAAAACTGTTTTTT. This translates into CASSSEGTATNEKLFF.

CDR3 nucleotides: TGTGCCAGCAGTGGGGGGGGGTCCCGGTATGAGCAGTTCTTC. Translated: CASSGGGSRYEQFF. V gene TRBV6-1 combines with J gene TRBJ2-1; 7 bases align to TRBD2. This CDR3 contains 14 residues. Per germline, CDR1 MNHNS and CDR2 SASEGT. The V and J ends lost 4 bases and 8 bases, in that order; junction bases with no gene match: 8.

This clone was observed a handful of times. The V call is TRBV6-1, the J call TRBJ1-5; D is unresolved. In germline, CDR1 is MNHNS, CDR2 SASEGT. There are 15 residues in the CDR3. V lost 3 bases, J lost 0 bases, and 9 bases lay in between. CDR3 nucleotides: TGTGCCAGCAGTGACAGGCAGCTTAGCAATCAGCCCCAGCATTTT. This gives the protein CASSDRQLSNQPQHF.

This chain joins TRBV28 and TRBJ2-5; D is possibly TRBD1 (6 bases). V lost 4 bases, J lost 2 bases, and 17 bases lay in between. Per the germline V gene, CDR1 is MDHEN and CDR2 is SYDVKM. CDR3 length: 16 residues. CDR3: CASSSTGSRGQETQYF. The CDR3 DNA sequence: TGTGCCAGCAGTTCTACAGGGTCCAGGGGACAAGAGACCCAGTACTTC. Complete variable domain (other parts from reference TRBV28 and TRBJ2-5): DVKVTQSSRYLVKRTGEKVFLECVQDMDHENMFWYRQDPGLGLRLIYFSYDVKMKEKGDIPEGYSVSREKKERFSLILESASTNQTSMYLCASSSTGSRGQETQYFGPGTRLLVL.

This clone was detected only once. The V and J genes are TRBV7-9 and TRBJ1-1; 7 bases are shared with TRBD1. After removal of 5 bases from V and 7 bases from J, the junction contained 16 bases not matched to a gene. CDR3 length: 16 amino acids. CDR1 and CDR2 from the germline V gene are SEHNR and FQNEAQ (reference sequence). CDR3 amino acids: CASSPYPRQGGSEAFF. In DNA form, the CDR3 reads TGTGCCAGCAGCCCCTATCCCCGACAGGGAGGTAGTGAAGCTTTCTTT.

The genes are TRBV2 and TRBJ2-5; D is perhaps TRBD2 (6 bases). CDR1 and CDR2 (germline): SNHLY, FYNNEI. V shed 6 bases and J shed 5 bases, with 10 bases lying between them. The CDR3 is 12 residues long. CDR3: CASREGGETQYF. The DNA for the CDR3 is TGTGCCAGCAGGGAGGGCGGGGAGACCCAGTACTTC.

V and J are TRBV29-1 and TRBJ1-1; 9 nucleotides match TRBD1. Trimming at V came to 3 bases and at J to 2 bases, leaving 7 bases not matched to a gene. Germline V gene lookup returns CDR1 SQVTM and CDR2 ANQGSEA. CDR3 length: 15 amino acids. The CDR3 here is CSVEQGTGRNTEAFF. In DNA, the CDR3 is TGCAGCGTTGAGCAAGGGACAGGGAGAAACACTGAAGCTTTCTTT.

The CDR3 protein is CASSEFITGTGGEKLFF. CDR3 bases: TGTGCCAGCAGTGAGTTCATAACCGGGACAGGGGGAGAAAAACTGTTTTTT. This chain connects TRBV6-1 to TRBJ1-4, with 11 bases lining up with TRBD1. CDR3 length: 17 residues. The V and J ends lost 3 bases and 8 bases, in that order; junction bases with no gene match: 11. Germline CDR1 MNHNS, CDR2 SASEGT.

The table lists this clone with a count of one. The rearrangement joins TRBV29-1 to TRBJ1-2, with D possibly matching TRBD1 (6 bases). Trimming shortened V by 5 bases and J by 5 bases, and 15 bases separated the two germline ends. Germline V lookup: CDR1 SQVTM, CDR2 ANQGSEA. The CDR3 contains 13 residues. In DNA form, the CDR3 reads TGCAGCGTTTGGACAGTCCCGCAGTATGGCTACACCTTC. This sequence encodes CSVWTVPQYGYTF.